The following is a T cell receptor (beta chain) sequence with its context. This record belongs to a study of fetal regulatory T cell absence and autoimmunity. Data came from immunoSEQ multiplex PCR; TCRdb stores just in-frame clones and leaves some out. The sample shows 95,000 or so clones, roughly 70% of them seen only once. Input material: pancreas tissue. The TCR comes from a male donor with IPEX syndrome.

The CDR3 sequence: CAISRTGVMNTEAFF. CDR3 coding DNA: TGTGCCATCAGCCGGACAGGGGTGATGAACACTGAAGCTTTCTTT. The chain combines TRBV10-3 with TRBJ1-1, with TRBD1 matching over 9 bases. Germline V lookup: CDR1 ENHRY, CDR2 SYGVKD. The CDR3 covers 15 residues. The J segment lost 0 bases and the V segment lost 6 bases, leaving 5 bases of the junction unmatched.